The entry below describes one TCR beta chain. Its antigen is still unknown. This sample was taken from a study of shared clonotypes between healthy human individuals. Per the study methods: Junction-only sequences without quality scores were provided by ImmunoSEQ, so filtering was different. Sequencing used immunoSEQ multiplex PCR; TCRdb keeps in-frame clones, though not all of them. The V and J calls and clone size were taken over from that table, and D and trimming were inferred from the DNA. Among 2 million or so clones, approximately 95% were seen once, and the ten largest hold more than 0.1%. The CDR3 loop spans 15 amino acids. CDR1 and CDR2 from the germline V gene are MDHEN and SYDVKM. The trim removed 6 bases at V and 4 bases at J, leaving 7 bases unmatched. Study results and caveats: Compared with clonotypes that all four donors shared, non-shared clonotypes had lower generation probabilities.

The source material was naive CD4+ T cells sorted from blood. Subset given: CD45RA+ positively selected. The clonotype comes from a man between 18 and 35 years old in good health. The chain couples TRBV28 to TRBJ1-1; 11 positions match TRBD1. CDR3 coding DNA: TGTGCCAGCAGCATCGGGACAGGGGGGAGCACTGAAGCTTTCTTT. Translating it yields CASSIGTGGSTEAFF. Drawing the rest from reference TRBV28 and TRBJ1-1, the complete variable domain is DVKVTQSSRYLVKRTGEKVFLECVQDMDHENMFWYRQDPGLGLRLIYFSYDVKMKEKGDIPEGYSVSREKKERFSLILESASTNQTSMYLCASSIGTGGSTEAFFGQGTRLTVV.